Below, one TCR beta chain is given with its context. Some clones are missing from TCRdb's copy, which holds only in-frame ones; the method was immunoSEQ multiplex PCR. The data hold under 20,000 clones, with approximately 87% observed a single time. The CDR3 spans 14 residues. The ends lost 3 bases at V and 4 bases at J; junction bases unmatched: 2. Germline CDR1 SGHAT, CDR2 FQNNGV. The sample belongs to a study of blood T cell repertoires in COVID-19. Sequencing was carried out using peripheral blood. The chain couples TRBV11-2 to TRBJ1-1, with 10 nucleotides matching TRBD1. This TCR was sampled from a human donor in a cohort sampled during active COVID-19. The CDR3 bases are TGTGCCAGCAGCTTGAGGACAGGGGGCACTGAAGCTTTCTTT. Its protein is CASSLRTGGTEAFF.